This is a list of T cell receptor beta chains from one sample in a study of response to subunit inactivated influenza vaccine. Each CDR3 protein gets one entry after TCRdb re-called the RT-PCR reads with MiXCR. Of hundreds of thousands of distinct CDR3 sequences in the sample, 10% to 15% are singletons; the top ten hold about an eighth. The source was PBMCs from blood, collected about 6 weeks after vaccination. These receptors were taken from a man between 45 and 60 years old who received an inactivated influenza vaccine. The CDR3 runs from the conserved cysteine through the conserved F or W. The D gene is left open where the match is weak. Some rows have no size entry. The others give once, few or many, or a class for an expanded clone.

DNA: TGTGCCAGCAGTTACGGATGGCAGATTCAAGAGACCCAGTACTTC
CDR3: CASSYGWQIQETQYF
J: TRBJ2-5
D: .
size: .
V: TRBV6-2/TRBV6-3

DNA: TGTGCCAGCAGCTTAGACAGGCGACGGGGCACCGGGGAGCTGTTTTTT
CDR3: CASSLDRRRGTGELFF
J: TRBJ2-2
D: .
size: few
V: TRBV7-6

DNA: TGTGCCAGCTTCGGTCCGGGGTACGAGCAGTACTTC
CDR3: CASFGPGYEQYF
J: TRBJ2-7
D: .
size: .
V: TRBV2

DNA: TGTGCCAGCAGTTACTCGTTGGACAGCCAAGAGACCCAGTACTTC
CDR3: CASSYSLDSQETQYF
J: TRBJ2-5
D: .
size: few
V: TRBV6-5

DNA: TGTTCCGCGGGCAGAGCTAACTATGGCTACACCTTC
CDR3: CSAGRANYGYTF
J: TRBJ1-2
D: .
size: few
V: TRBV12-3/TRBV12-4

DNA: TGTGCCACCAGCAGAGATCCAGCGGGAATCTACAATGAGCAGTTCTTC
CDR3: CATSRDPAGIYNEQFF
J: TRBJ2-1
D: TRBD2
size: .
V: TRBV15

DNA: TGTGCCAGCAGCCAAGGAAGCGGGACAGGCTACGAGCAGTACTTC
CDR3: CASSQGSGTGYEQYF
J: TRBJ2-7
D: .
size: few
V: TRBV4-2

DNA: TGCAGTGCTAGTCTCCGGAACGCGAACACCGGGGAGCTGTTTTTT
CDR3: CSASLRNANTGELFF
J: TRBJ2-2
D: .
size: .
V: TRBV20-1

DNA: TGTGCCAGCAGTTTAAGGGCTAACCAAGAGACCCAGTACTTC
CDR3: CASSLRANQETQYF
J: TRBJ2-5
D: .
size: .
V: TRBV12-3/TRBV12-4

DNA: TGTGCCAGCAGCCATACGGCCGGGACCGAGCAGTACTTC
CDR3: CASSHTAGTEQYF
J: TRBJ2-7
D: .
size: few
V: TRBV7-9

DNA: TGCGCCAGCAGCTTAGGGGACATCGGTGAGCAGTTCTTC
CDR3: CASSLGDIGEQFF
J: TRBJ2-1
D: .
size: many
V: TRBV5-1

DNA: TGCAGTGCGCCGACAGGGCCCACTGAAGCTTTCTTT
CDR3: CSAPTGPTEAFF
J: TRBJ1-1
D: TRBD1
size: .
V: TRBV20-1

DNA: TGTGCCATCAGTGATTTAAGGACTAGCGGGAAACACTACGAGCAGTACTTC
CDR3: CAISDLRTSGKHYEQYF
J: TRBJ2-7
D: TRBD2
size: .
V: TRBV10-3

DNA: TGCAGTGCCTCGGGGACTAGCGGGAGAAATGAGCAGTTCTTC
CDR3: CSASGTSGRNEQFF
J: TRBJ2-1
D: TRBD2
size: few
V: TRBV20-1

DNA: TGTGCCAGCAGCCCGAGCATAACTATTAACTATGGCTACACCTTC
CDR3: CASSPSITINYGYTF
J: TRBJ1-2
D: .
size: .
V: TRBV3-1

DNA: TGCGCCAGCAGCCAAGATCTCCAGGGGAGGCAGGAAAAACTGTTTTTT
CDR3: CASSQDLQGRQEKLFF
J: TRBJ1-4
D: .
size: few
V: TRBV4-1

DNA: TGCAGTGCCCGGCGGGGGGATCCAGGGTCCTGGGAGCAGTTCTTC
CDR3: CSARRGDPGSWEQFF
J: TRBJ2-1
D: TRBD2
size: .
V: TRBV20-1

DNA: TGTGCCAGCAGATGGCGGGTACCCTACAATGAGCAGTTCTTC
CDR3: CASRWRVPYNEQFF
J: TRBJ2-1
D: .
size: many
V: TRBV6-1

DNA: TGCAGTGCTAGACCAACACCACAGGTTTCGAACACTGAAGCTTTCTTT
CDR3: CSARPTPQVSNTEAFF
J: TRBJ1-1
D: .
size: many
V: TRBV20-1

DNA: TGTGCCAGCAGCTTAACTGCGGGGGGGCCAGCCATTCAGTACTTC
CDR3: CASSLTAGGPAIQYF
J: TRBJ2-4
D: TRBD2
size: few
V: TRBV7-3

DNA: TGTGCCAGCTCACCACCAACTAGCGGGGCCTACGAGCAGTACTTC
CDR3: CASSPPTSGAYEQYF
J: TRBJ2-7
D: TRBD2
size: few
V: TRBV18

DNA: TGTGCCAGCAGCTTAGCGCTGGGGGACTATGGCTACACCTTC
CDR3: CASSLALGDYGYTF
J: TRBJ1-2
D: .
size: few
V: TRBV7-2

DNA: TGCGCCAGCAGCTTGGAGCAGAGCTCCTACAATGAGCAGTTCTTC
CDR3: CASSLEQSSYNEQFF
J: TRBJ2-1
D: .
size: many
V: TRBV5-1

DNA: TGTGCCAGCAGGAGCAGGACTAGCGGGGCCTCCTACGAGCAGTACTTC
CDR3: CASRSRTSGASYEQYF
J: TRBJ2-7
D: TRBD2
size: once
V: TRBV27

DNA: TGCGCCAGCAGTCCCGGCCTAACCGGGGAGCTGTTTTTT
CDR3: CASSPGLTGELFF
J: TRBJ2-2
D: .
size: many
V: TRBV10-1

DNA: TGTGCCAGCAGCCCGGACAGGGGACTTCTCTCCTACAATGAGCAGTTCTTC
CDR3: CASSPDRGLLSYNEQFF
J: TRBJ2-1
D: TRBD1
size: few
V: TRBV5-6

DNA: TGTGCCAGCAGTTATCGTGGGTACTCTGGAAACACCATATATTTT
CDR3: CASSYRGYSGNTIYF
J: TRBJ1-3
D: .
size: few
V: TRBV6-5

DNA: TGTGCCAGCAGCCATCCCGGACAGGCGGGCTATGGCTACACCTTC
CDR3: CASSHPGQAGYGYTF
J: TRBJ1-2
D: TRBD1
size: few
V: TRBV11-2

DNA: TGCGCCAGCTTATCCCGTGGGGTTGGTTGGGACAGGCCTTACAATGAGCAGTTCTTC
CDR3: CASLSRGVGWDRPYNEQFF
J: TRBJ2-1
D: TRBD1
size: .
V: TRBV23-1

DNA: TGTGCCATCAGTGAAGGGGCACCCGACCGGCAGCCCCAGCATTTT
CDR3: CAISEGAPDRQPQHF
J: TRBJ1-5
D: .
size: .
V: TRBV10-3

DNA: TGCGCCAGCAGCCAAGATTTGCCAGGGGGCATCTCCTACGAGCAGTACTTC
CDR3: CASSQDLPGGISYEQYF
J: TRBJ2-7
D: TRBD1
size: .
V: TRBV4-3

DNA: TGTGCCAGCAGTCCCCTGACAGGTTTCAATCAGCCCCAGCATTTT
CDR3: CASSPLTGFNQPQHF
J: TRBJ1-5
D: .
size: many
V: TRBV12-3/TRBV12-4

DNA: TGTGCCAGCAGCTTACCAGGGGCTTACTACAATGAGCAGTTCTTC
CDR3: CASSLPGAYYNEQFF
J: TRBJ2-1
D: .
size: many
V: TRBV7-9

DNA: TGCGCCAGCAGCGCTCAGGGGGGCTCCTACAATGAGCAGTTCTTC
CDR3: CASSAQGGSYNEQFF
J: TRBJ2-1
D: .
size: many
V: TRBV5-1

DNA: TGCAGCGTACATGAATGGGGTAGACCCTACGAGCAGTACTTC
CDR3: CSVHEWGRPYEQYF
J: TRBJ2-7
D: .
size: few
V: TRBV29-1

DNA: TGTGCCATCAGTGAGTCCCGACAGGCGAACACCGGGGAGCTGTTTTTT
CDR3: CAISESRQANTGELFF
J: TRBJ2-2
D: .
size: few
V: TRBV10-3

DNA: TGTGCCAGCAGCTTCAGGGGCCAGGGCGTCCTGACTTTC
CDR3: CASSFRGQGVLTF
J: TRBJ2-6
D: .
size: .
V: TRBV7-8

DNA: TGTGCCAGCCTCGACATTTCGCATGGCTACACCTTC
CDR3: CASLDISHGYTF
J: TRBJ1-2
D: .
size: many
V: TRBV6-5

DNA: TGTGCCAGCAGCTTGGGTGGGACAGGCGGCCGGGGGTACTTC
CDR3: CASSLGGTGGRGYF
J: TRBJ2-4
D: TRBD1
size: few
V: TRBV5-5

DNA: TGTGCCAGCAGTTTTTGGGGGCGCGTGAGCACCGGGGAGCTGTTTTTT
CDR3: CASSFWGRVSTGELFF
J: TRBJ2-2
D: .
size: .
V: TRBV28

DNA: TGCAGCGTCTCTTCCTTGTGGGGGAGGGGAACCTACGAGCAGTACTTC
CDR3: CSVSSLWGRGTYEQYF
J: TRBJ2-7
D: TRBD2
size: .
V: TRBV29-1

DNA: TGTGCCAGCAGCTACCCCGGGACTAGCGGCGGAGATACGCAGTATTTT
CDR3: CASSYPGTSGGDTQYF
J: TRBJ2-3
D: TRBD2
size: .
V: TRBV3-1

DNA: TGTGCCAGCAGCCAACCGACAGGGGGTGACTATGGCTACACCTTC
CDR3: CASSQPTGGDYGYTF
J: TRBJ1-2
D: TRBD1
size: .
V: TRBV4-2

DNA: TGTGCCAGCAGCCGCGGATCTCCGGGGGGCTACACCTTC
CDR3: CASSRGSPGGYTF
J: TRBJ1-2
D: .
size: .
V: TRBV12-3/TRBV12-4

DNA: TGTGCCAGCAGCGAGACTCGGGCGAACCAAGAGACCCAGTACTTC
CDR3: CASSETRANQETQYF
J: TRBJ2-5
D: .
size: few
V: TRBV12-3/TRBV12-4

DNA: TGTGCCAGCAGTGAACGAGGACGGATCCACACAGATACGCAGTATTTT
CDR3: CASSERGRIHTDTQYF
J: TRBJ2-3
D: .
size: few
V: TRBV28

DNA: TGTGCCAGCAGTTTGGAGGTGGGCTCTGGGGCCAACGTCCTGACTTTC
CDR3: CASSLEVGSGANVLTF
J: TRBJ2-6
D: .
size: few
V: TRBV12-3/TRBV12-4

DNA: TGCGCCAGCAGCCAACCGCTTAGGGGGTGGACAAACTATGGCTACACCTTC
CDR3: CASSQPLRGWTNYGYTF
J: TRBJ1-2
D: .
size: .
V: TRBV4-1

DNA: TGCAGCGTTGATTCAGCAGGGTCTGGAAACACCATATATTTT
CDR3: CSVDSAGSGNTIYF
J: TRBJ1-3
D: .
size: many
V: TRBV29-1

DNA: TGTGCCAGCAGCCTACGACAGGGGGCGGACACTGAAGCTTTCTTT
CDR3: CASSLRQGADTEAFF
J: TRBJ1-1
D: TRBD1
size: .
V: TRBV5-5

DNA: TGTGCCAGCAGCTTAGGCGGCAGGGGGCGCTTAGATACGCAGTATTTT
CDR3: CASSLGGRGRLDTQYF
J: TRBJ2-3
D: TRBD1
size: few
V: TRBV7-2

DNA: TGTGCCAGCAGCTTAGAGGCAGGGACGGGCGTTCCTTCTAGCACAGATACGCAGTATTTT
CDR3: CASSLEAGTGVPSSTDTQYF
J: TRBJ2-3
D: .
size: .
V: TRBV7-6

DNA: TGTGCCAGCAGCTACTCTCTGACAGGGGGCACTGAAGCTTTCTTT
CDR3: CASSYSLTGGTEAFF
J: TRBJ1-1
D: TRBD1
size: many
V: TRBV7-9

DNA: TGTACCAGCAGTTGGGGGCGGGCTCAGCCCCAGCATTTT
CDR3: CTSSWGRAQPQHF
J: TRBJ1-5
D: .
size: .
V: TRBV28

DNA: TGTGCCAGCAGTTCCCCCGGACAGGGTTATAATTCACCCCTCCACTTT
CDR3: CASSSPGQGYNSPLHF
J: TRBJ1-6
D: TRBD1
size: many
V: TRBV6-5

DNA: TGTGCCAGCAGAGCGGGAGGGCCTAACAATGAGCAGTTCTTC
CDR3: CASRAGGPNNEQFF
J: TRBJ2-1
D: TRBD2
size: .
V: TRBV2

DNA: TGTGCCTGGAGTGTACCGGGGTACAATCAGCCCCAGCATTTT
CDR3: CAWSVPGYNQPQHF
J: TRBJ1-5
D: .
size: .
V: TRBV30

DNA: TGTGCCAGTAGTAGGACCGGAGAAGCTTTCTTT
CDR3: CASSRTGEAFF
J: TRBJ1-1
D: .
size: many
V: TRBV7-9

DNA: TGTGCCAGCAGCTTAAACGTAATACGGGGGCCCGGGGAGCTGTTTTTT
CDR3: CASSLNVIRGPGELFF
J: TRBJ2-2
D: .
size: once
V: TRBV7-9